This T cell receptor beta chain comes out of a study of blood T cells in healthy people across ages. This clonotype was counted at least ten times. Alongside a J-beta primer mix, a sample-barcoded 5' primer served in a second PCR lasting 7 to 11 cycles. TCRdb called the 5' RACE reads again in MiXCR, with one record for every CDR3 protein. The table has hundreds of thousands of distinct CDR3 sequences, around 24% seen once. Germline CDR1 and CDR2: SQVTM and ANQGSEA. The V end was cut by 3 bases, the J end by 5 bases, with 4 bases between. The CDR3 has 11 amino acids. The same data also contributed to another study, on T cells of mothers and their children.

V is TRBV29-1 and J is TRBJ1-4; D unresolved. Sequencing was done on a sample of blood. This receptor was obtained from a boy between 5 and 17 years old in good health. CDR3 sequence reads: CSVEENEKLFF. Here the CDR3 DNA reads TGCAGCGTTGAGGAGAATGAAAAACTGTTTTTT.